This paragraph covers one T cell receptor beta chain sequence. The antigen is unknown. The sample comes from a study of T cell responses to AZD1222 COVID-19 vaccine. Broader study findings: Clonal diversity may have been underestimated, and the donors were mostly white British, with more females than males.

CDR1 is SGHTA and CDR2 is FQGTGA in the germline V gene. Trimming pared 5 bases from V and 4 bases from J, leaving 10 bases between. The CDR3 extends over 13 amino acids. Method: immunoSEQ multiplex PCR; TCRdb's copy keeps in-frame clones and lacks some. The sample consists of fewer than 200,000 clones, around 88% of them appearing once. The clonotype originates from an adult in good health. The genes are TRBV7-3 and TRBJ2-3; D is possibly TRBD1 (6 bases). The sequencing here drew on peripheral blood, taken on day 0 of AZD1222 vaccination. CDR3 residues: CASSGQGPDTQYF. For the CDR3, the DNA is TGTGCCAGCAGCGGCCAGGGGCCAGATACGCAGTATTTT.